These T cell receptor beta chains were read from a single sample in a study of T cells in Graves' hyperthyroidism and ophthalmopathy. TCRdb reanalysed the multiplex PCR reads using MiXCR and keeps one entry per CDR3 protein. The profile covers approximately 560,000 distinct CDR3 sequences, with under 60% appearing a single time and 6.5% to 9% taken by the ten largest. The sequenced sample consisted of peripheral blood or thyroid tissue (not recorded which). These receptors all stem from a woman younger than 30 with Graves' hyperthyroidism. CDR3s include the opening cysteine and the closing phenylalanine or tryptophan. Each record gives: V gene, J gene, D gene, clone size, CDR3 DNA, CDR3 protein. D genes are given only for firm matches. The size entry is marked missing in some rows and otherwise reads once, few, many or a size class.

v_gene: TRBV9; j_gene: TRBJ2-7; d_gene: NA; abundance: NA; CDR3nt: TGTGCCAGCAGCGCCAGGGGTGGTGGCGAGCAGTACTTC; CDR3aa: CASSARGGGEQYF
v_gene: TRBV5-1; j_gene: TRBJ1-4; d_gene: TRBD1; abundance: few; CDR3nt: TGCGCCAGCAGCCAGGGACAGGGAGATGAAAAACTGTTTTTT; CDR3aa: CASSQGQGDEKLFF
v_gene: TRBV15; j_gene: TRBJ2-6; d_gene: NA; abundance: NA; CDR3nt: TGTGCCACCAGCAGAGATGGTTTGGAAGGGGCCAACGCCCTGACTTTC; CDR3aa: CATSRDGLEGANALTF
v_gene: TRBV20-1; j_gene: TRBJ1-5; d_gene: NA; abundance: many; CDR3nt: TGCAGTGCTAGTTCGGCAGGGCCCCAGCATTTT; CDR3aa: CSASSAGPQHF
v_gene: TRBV20-1; j_gene: TRBJ2-7; d_gene: TRBD2; abundance: NA; CDR3nt: TGCAGTGCTCGCACCGGAGCGGGAGACTCCTACGAGCAGTACTTC; CDR3aa: CSARTGAGDSYEQYF
v_gene: TRBV13; j_gene: TRBJ2-7; d_gene: NA; abundance: NA; CDR3nt: TGTGCCAGCACCGATGGGGCATCCTACGAGCAGTACTTC; CDR3aa: CASTDGASYEQYF
v_gene: TRBV20-1; j_gene: TRBJ1-2; d_gene: NA; abundance: few; CDR3nt: TGCAGTGCTACTACTACTACAGGTTCCTATGGCTACACCTTC; CDR3aa: CSATTTTGSYGYTF
v_gene: TRBV2; j_gene: TRBJ2-2; d_gene: TRBD1; abundance: NA; CDR3nt: TGTGCCAGCAGTCCCTGGACAGGAGCCACCGGGGAGCTGTTTTTT; CDR3aa: CASSPWTGATGELFF
v_gene: TRBV9; j_gene: TRBJ2-7; d_gene: NA; abundance: few; CDR3nt: TGTGCCAGCAGCCAAGTCAGGTGGCGGACGGAGATCCACGAGCAGTACTTC; CDR3aa: CASSQVRWRTEIHEQYF
v_gene: TRBV12-3/TRBV12-4; j_gene: TRBJ2-7; d_gene: TRBD1; abundance: NA; CDR3nt: TGTGCCAGCAGCAGGGACAGACTTAGGGAGCAGTACTTC; CDR3aa: CASSRDRLREQYF
v_gene: TRBV2; j_gene: TRBJ2-7; d_gene: TRBD2; abundance: NA; CDR3nt: TGTGCCAGCCGTACTAGCGGGAGACGCGAGCAGTACTTC; CDR3aa: CASRTSGRREQYF
v_gene: TRBV15; j_gene: TRBJ1-5; d_gene: NA; abundance: few; CDR3nt: TGTGCCAGCAGCTTCATTGGGGCGACTCAGCCCCAGCATTTT; CDR3aa: CASSFIGATQPQHF
v_gene: TRBV19; j_gene: TRBJ1-5; d_gene: NA; abundance: few; CDR3nt: TGTGCCAGTAGTGAACAGGTGGTTCAGCCCCAGCATTTT; CDR3aa: CASSEQVVQPQHF
v_gene: TRBV6-6; j_gene: TRBJ1-4; d_gene: TRBD1; abundance: few; CDR3nt: TGTGCCAGCAGTCTCACCGGGACAGGGGGCGAAAAACTGTTTTTT; CDR3aa: CASSLTGTGGEKLFF
v_gene: TRBV25-1; j_gene: TRBJ1-1; d_gene: NA; abundance: few; CDR3nt: TGTGCCAGCAGTGAATATGTGGACCCGAACACTGAAGCTTTCTTT; CDR3aa: CASSEYVDPNTEAFF
v_gene: TRBV7-2; j_gene: TRBJ1-2; d_gene: NA; abundance: NA; CDR3nt: TGTGCCAGCAGCGTTTATTTAGGGGGTGAAAATGGCTACACCTTC; CDR3aa: CASSVYLGGENGYTF
v_gene: TRBV11-2; j_gene: TRBJ2-5; d_gene: TRBD2; abundance: few; CDR3nt: TGTGCCAGCAGCCAAGACTTACTAGCGGGACGGGAGACCCAGTACTTC; CDR3aa: CASSQDLLAGRETQYF
v_gene: TRBV20-1; j_gene: TRBJ1-1; d_gene: NA; abundance: many; CDR3nt: TGCAGTGCTAGACAGAACACTGAAGCTTTCTTT; CDR3aa: CSARQNTEAFF
v_gene: TRBV7-9; j_gene: TRBJ1-5; d_gene: TRBD1; abundance: few; CDR3nt: TGTGCCAGCAGACCGACAGGGATCGTAGATCAGCCCCAGCATTTT; CDR3aa: CASRPTGIVDQPQHF
v_gene: TRBV10-3; j_gene: TRBJ2-6; d_gene: NA; abundance: many; CDR3nt: TGTGCCATCAGTGAGACTGGGGCCAACGTCCTGACTTTC; CDR3aa: CAISETGANVLTF
v_gene: TRBV7-2; j_gene: TRBJ2-7; d_gene: TRBD2; abundance: few; CDR3nt: TGTGCCAGCAGCAGGACTAGCGGGAGGGGTAGCTCCTACGAGCAGTACTTC; CDR3aa: CASSRTSGRGSSYEQYF
v_gene: TRBV7-6; j_gene: TRBJ1-2; d_gene: NA; abundance: NA; CDR3nt: TGTGCCAGCAGTTACGGGGGGCCGTATGGCTACACCTTC; CDR3aa: CASSYGGPYGYTF
v_gene: TRBV7-9; j_gene: TRBJ1-1; d_gene: NA; abundance: NA; CDR3nt: TGTGCCAGCAGCTTGGATATCCAAGAAGCTTTCTTT; CDR3aa: CASSLDIQEAFF
v_gene: TRBV19; j_gene: TRBJ1-5; d_gene: NA; abundance: NA; CDR3nt: TGTGCCAGTAGTATCGTGGGGGCTGAGCCCCAGCATTTT; CDR3aa: CASSIVGAEPQHF
v_gene: TRBV10-1; j_gene: TRBJ1-1; d_gene: NA; abundance: many; CDR3nt: TGCGCCAGCAGTGAGGGGGGCTTGAACACTGAAGCTTTCTTT; CDR3aa: CASSEGGLNTEAFF
v_gene: TRBV20-1; j_gene: TRBJ2-2; d_gene: NA; abundance: NA; CDR3nt: TGCAGTGCTAGGGGACTGGACACCGGGGAGCTGTTTTTT; CDR3aa: CSARGLDTGELFF
v_gene: TRBV15; j_gene: TRBJ2-2; d_gene: TRBD2; abundance: NA; CDR3nt: TGTGCCACCAGCAGAGCTGTGTCTAGCGGGAGGGGTGGGGAGCTGTTCTTT; CDR3aa: CATSRAVSSGRGGELFF
v_gene: TRBV7-2; j_gene: TRBJ2-7; d_gene: NA; abundance: NA; CDR3nt: TGTGCCAGCAGCCGAGGGGCGATTCAGTACTTC; CDR3aa: CASSRGAIQYF
v_gene: TRBV25-1; j_gene: TRBJ1-4; d_gene: TRBD1; abundance: NA; CDR3nt: TGTGCCAGCAGTCCCACCGGGACAGCAAATGAAAAACTGTTTTTT; CDR3aa: CASSPTGTANEKLFF
v_gene: TRBV2; j_gene: TRBJ1-2; d_gene: NA; abundance: NA; CDR3nt: TGTGCCAGCAGCAAAGTGGGAGGGCGCGATGGCTACACCTTC; CDR3aa: CASSKVGGRDGYTF
v_gene: TRBV7-3; j_gene: TRBJ2-7; d_gene: NA; abundance: NA; CDR3nt: TGCGCCAGCAGTGCCGCCTCGGAGGACTCCTACGAGCAGTACTTC; CDR3aa: CASSAASEDSYEQYF
v_gene: TRBV29-1; j_gene: TRBJ2-6; d_gene: NA; abundance: NA; CDR3nt: TGCAGCGCCTCCAGGGCGAACGTCCTGACTTTC; CDR3aa: CSASRANVLTF
v_gene: TRBV2; j_gene: TRBJ2-7; d_gene: NA; abundance: NA; CDR3nt: TGTGCCAGCAGTCAAGGGGAATGGCTATACGAGCAGTACTTC; CDR3aa: CASSQGEWLYEQYF
v_gene: TRBV7-8; j_gene: TRBJ2-7; d_gene: TRBD2; abundance: NA; CDR3nt: TGTGCCAGCAGCTTTCGACTAGCGGGAGGTCCCTACGAGCAGTACTTC; CDR3aa: CASSFRLAGGPYEQYF
v_gene: TRBV10-3; j_gene: TRBJ2-5; d_gene: NA; abundance: NA; CDR3nt: TGTGCCATCGAGTCGGGCGGACTCCAACAAGAGACCCAGTACTTC; CDR3aa: CAIESGGLQQETQYF
v_gene: TRBV2; j_gene: TRBJ1-5; d_gene: NA; abundance: few; CDR3nt: TGTGCCAGCAGTGAAGTGCACGGGCTCGGCAATCAGCCCCAGCATTTT; CDR3aa: CASSEVHGLGNQPQHF
v_gene: TRBV29-1; j_gene: TRBJ2-7; d_gene: NA; abundance: NA; CDR3nt: TGCAGCGTTTCCCCTATGAGTGACTACTACGAGCAGTACTTC; CDR3aa: CSVSPMSDYYEQYF
v_gene: TRBV6-2/TRBV6-3; j_gene: TRBJ1-5; d_gene: NA; abundance: NA; CDR3nt: TGTGCCAGCAGTTACTCGGTGGGTATCTGGGGGCCAACTAGAAATCAGCCCCAGCATTTT; CDR3aa: CASSYSVGIWGPTRNQPQHF
v_gene: TRBV5-1; j_gene: TRBJ2-7; d_gene: TRBD2; abundance: many; CDR3nt: TGTGCCAGCAGCCGGGGACTAGCCTACGAGCAGTACTTC; CDR3aa: CASSRGLAYEQYF
v_gene: TRBV6-6; j_gene: TRBJ2-2; d_gene: NA; abundance: few; CDR3nt: TGTGCCAGCAGTTACGGGGTCACCGGGGAGCTGTTTTTT; CDR3aa: CASSYGVTGELFF
v_gene: TRBV14; j_gene: TRBJ2-7; d_gene: NA; abundance: few; CDR3nt: TGTGCCAGCAGCCAGATGGCAGGGGCTAAGCCCTACGAGCAGTACTTC; CDR3aa: CASSQMAGAKPYEQYF
v_gene: TRBV7-9; j_gene: TRBJ2-7; d_gene: TRBD1; abundance: few; CDR3nt: TGTGCCAGCAGCTCGGGACAGGAACCCTACGAGCAGTACTTC; CDR3aa: CASSSGQEPYEQYF
v_gene: TRBV29-1; j_gene: TRBJ1-5; d_gene: NA; abundance: NA; CDR3nt: TGCAGTGCCACCCGGGGGGCTCGTGGCAATCAGCCCCAGCATTTT; CDR3aa: CSATRGARGNQPQHF
v_gene: TRBV7-8; j_gene: TRBJ1-4; d_gene: NA; abundance: few; CDR3nt: TGTGCCAGCAGCTCCGACAGCCCGGCAACTAATGAAAAACTGTTTTTT; CDR3aa: CASSSDSPATNEKLFF
v_gene: TRBV10-3; j_gene: TRBJ1-1; d_gene: NA; abundance: NA; CDR3nt: TGTGCCACAGGCCCCGGGAACACTGAAGCTTTCTTT; CDR3aa: CATGPGNTEAFF
v_gene: TRBV7-8; j_gene: TRBJ1-4; d_gene: TRBD1; abundance: NA; CDR3nt: TGTGCCAGCAGCTTAATCTCGGGACAGGGGGCTGAAAAACTGTTTTTT; CDR3aa: CASSLISGQGAEKLFF
v_gene: TRBV6-5; j_gene: TRBJ2-5; d_gene: NA; abundance: NA; CDR3nt: TGTGCCAGCAAGGGGCAGGGTCAAGAGACCCAGTACTTC; CDR3aa: CASKGQGQETQYF
v_gene: TRBV2; j_gene: TRBJ1-4; d_gene: NA; abundance: many; CDR3nt: TGTGCCAGCAGTCAAGGGGTGGGAGGAAATGAAAAACTGTTTTTT; CDR3aa: CASSQGVGGNEKLFF
v_gene: TRBV11-1; j_gene: TRBJ2-2; d_gene: TRBD2; abundance: NA; CDR3nt: TGTGCCAGCAGCTACGGACTAGCGGGAGGCGGGGGGGAGCTGTTTTTT; CDR3aa: CASSYGLAGGGGELFF
v_gene: TRBV5-1; j_gene: TRBJ1-1; d_gene: NA; abundance: NA; CDR3nt: TGCGCCAGCAGCTTGGCCGACAGGAAAGATGGGGAAGCTTTCTTT; CDR3aa: CASSLADRKDGEAFF
v_gene: TRBV2; j_gene: TRBJ2-6; d_gene: TRBD1; abundance: NA; CDR3nt: TGTGCCAGCAGTGAGGGGACAGGGGGCAACGTCCTGACTTTC; CDR3aa: CASSEGTGGNVLTF
v_gene: TRBV7-2; j_gene: TRBJ2-5; d_gene: NA; abundance: NA; CDR3nt: TGTGCCAGCAGCCCAATGGGACAATCCCAAGAGACCCAGTACTTC; CDR3aa: CASSPMGQSQETQYF
v_gene: TRBV24-1; j_gene: TRBJ1-5; d_gene: TRBD1; abundance: few; CDR3nt: TGTGCCTGGAGTGTACAGGGGAATCAGCCCCAGCATTTT; CDR3aa: CAWSVQGNQPQHF
v_gene: TRBV2; j_gene: TRBJ2-7; d_gene: NA; abundance: NA; CDR3nt: TGTGCCAGCAATTTTATCAGCTCCTACGAGCAGTACTTC; CDR3aa: CASNFISSYEQYF
v_gene: TRBV6-1; j_gene: TRBJ2-5; d_gene: TRBD2; abundance: NA; CDR3nt: TGTGCCAGCAGTGATGTGACTAGCGGGAGGCTCGTACAAGAGACCCAGTACTTC; CDR3aa: CASSDVTSGRLVQETQYF
v_gene: TRBV20-1; j_gene: TRBJ1-5; d_gene: NA; abundance: few; CDR3nt: TGCAGTGCTAGGGGACAAGCTTACAATCAGCCCCAGCATTTT; CDR3aa: CSARGQAYNQPQHF
v_gene: TRBV20-1; j_gene: TRBJ2-5; d_gene: NA; abundance: many; CDR3nt: TGCAGCCCAACTTGGGAAGAGACCCAGTACTTC; CDR3aa: CSPTWEETQYF
v_gene: TRBV7-8; j_gene: TRBJ1-2; d_gene: NA; abundance: few; CDR3nt: TGTGCCAGCTCATCCGGACTGACCTATGGCTACACCTTC; CDR3aa: CASSSGLTYGYTF
v_gene: TRBV7-9; j_gene: TRBJ2-7; d_gene: TRBD2; abundance: NA; CDR3nt: TGTGCCAGCAGCCAAGGACTAGCGGGAGGACATCTTGCCGAGCAGTACTTC; CDR3aa: CASSQGLAGGHLAEQYF